The next 23 T cell receptor beta chains were all read from a single sample in a study of T cell responses to AZD1222 COVID-19 vaccine. The assay was immunoSEQ multiplex PCR, and TCRdb's table has in-frame clones only and misses some. The table shows about 120,000 clones, with roughly 90% occurring only once. Sequencing was performed on peripheral blood, taken on day 0 of AZD1222 vaccination. Receptors originate from an adult in good health.

V usage is TRBV5-4 and J usage is TRBJ2-1, with D unclear. The germline CDR1 and CDR2 sequences are SGHNT and YYREEE (reference sequence). This CDR3 is built from 15 residues. Trimming cost V 2 bases and J 8 bases, with 17 bases left between them. The CDR3 DNA is TGTGCCAGCAGCTTATGGCAGAGAGGATATGATGAGCAGTTCTTC. Its translation: CASSLWQRGYDEQFF.

The chain joins TRBV7-2 to TRBJ1-6; 10 positions match TRBD1. CDR1 is SGHTA and CDR2 is FQGNSA in the germline V gene. The CDR3 contains 16 residues. Germline trimming cut 5 bases from V and 9 bases from J; bases unmatched to any gene: 10. This CDR3 is CASSPYRDRGGSPLHF. The CDR3 DNA is TGTGCCAGCAGCCCCTACCGGGACAGGGGAGGTTCACCCCTCCACTTT.

This clone turned up a few times. The rearrangement uses TRBV6-5 and TRBJ2-2; TRBD2 might be the D (6 bases). Trimming removed 8 bases at V and 8 bases at J, with 18 bases between. The CDR3 is 14 amino acids. CDR1 is MNHEY, CDR2 SVGAGI, per germline. This chain's CDR3 is CASRLGREVGELFF. The CDR3 nucleotides are TGTGCCAGCCGTCTAGGAAGGGAGGTGGGGGAGCTGTTTTTT.

The rearrangement joins TRBV19 to TRBJ2-5; a possible D gene is TRBD2 (6 bases). The CDR3 runs 18 residues. V gave up 2 bases and J gave up 2 bases, with 21 bases separating them. In germline, CDR1 is LNHDA, CDR2 SQIVND (reference sequence). The CDR3 is CASSIRGPILAVQETQYF. DNA of the CDR3: TGTGCCAGTAGTATAAGAGGGCCGATTTTAGCGGTGCAAGAGACCCAGTACTTC.

On this clone: At one of its ends the junction is not consistent with the germline gene, which may arise from a read error. V usage is TRBV2 and J usage is TRBJ1-6, with 7 bases matching TRBD1. The CDR3 totals 15 residues. Germline assignment: CDR1 SNHLY and CDR2 FYNNEI. The CDR3 region has the DNA TGTGCCAGCAGAATGGGACAGTCCTCTAATTCACCCCTCCACTTT. Translated, it gives CASRMGQSSNSPLHF.

This clone was seen only once. The DNA for the CDR3 is TGTGCCAGCAGTGCCTATACCGTCCAGGGTAGCGGTGAAAAACTGTTTTTT. This gives the protein CASSAYTVQGSGEKLFF. The genes are TRBV2 and TRBJ1-4; TRBD1 is a possible D gene (5 bases). V gave up 4 bases and J gave up 7 bases, with 22 bases separating them. The germline V gene encodes CDR1 SNHLY and CDR2 FYNNEI. There are 17 residues in the CDR3.

This chain connects TRBV29-1 to TRBJ2-4, with D tentatively TRBD2 (7 bases). Between the trimmed V and J ends, which lost 2 bases and 1 base, there was a span of 21 bases. This CDR3 contains 18 residues. The germline V gene has CDR1 SQVTM and CDR2 ANQGSEA. Here the CDR3 DNA reads TGCAGCGTTGAATACGGGGGGCAGAGCCCCGTGGCCAAAAACATTCAGTACTTC. Residues: CSVEYGGQSPVAKNIQYF.

This chain joins TRBV7-8 and TRBJ1-6, with D perhaps TRBD1 (5 bases). The ends were cut back, 0 bases at V and 8 bases at J, with 14 bases in the middle. CDR1 and CDR2 from the germline V gene are SGHVS and FQNEAQ. This CDR3 comprises 16 residues. In DNA form, the CDR3 reads TGTGCCAGCAGCTTAGCGGGTTGGCAGGGAGATTCACCCCTCCACTTT. Translated, it gives CASSLAGWQGDSPLHF.

The V and J genes are TRBV5-4 and TRBJ1-4; 7 nucleotides align to TRBD1. From germline, CDR1 is SGHNT and CDR2 YYREEE (reference sequence). The junction had 8 bases not matched to a gene; V was cut back by 0 bases and J by 6 bases. CDR3 size: 16 residues. The CDR3 is CASSLAFRGSDEKLFF. The CDR3 bases are TGTGCCAGCAGCTTGGCCTTCAGGGGGTCCGATGAAAAACTGTTTTTT.

CDR3 in DNA: TGTGCCAGCAGCGTGTTGCGAGGGGGGTCCTACGAGCAGTACTTC. Its protein product is CASSVLRGGSYEQYF. The chain joins TRBV7-2 to TRBJ2-7, with D possibly called TRBD1 or TRBD2 (6 bases each). The CDR3 loop spans 15 amino acids. Trimming shortened V by 5 bases and J by 1 base, and 15 bases separated the two germline ends. Germline V gene sequence: CDR1 SGHTA, CDR2 FQGNSA.

The rearrangement links TRBV9 to TRBJ2-7, with D possibly matching TRBD2 (9 bases). Germline lookup yields CDR1 SGDLS and CDR2 YYNGEE. V was shortened by 0 bases and J by 6 bases, with 25 bases between the two germline ends. The CDR3 sequence is 18 residues long. CDR3 amino acids: CASSVDPISRGREGEQYF. The CDR3 coding sequence is TGTGCCAGCAGCGTAGACCCCATTAGCAGGGGGCGGGAGGGCGAGCAGTACTTC.

The rearrangement links TRBV25-1 to TRBJ2-7; 13 bases fit TRBD2. The ends lost 6 bases at V and 1 base at J; junction bases unmatched: 9. This CDR3 is 17 amino acids long. CDR1 is MGHDK and CDR2 is SYGVNS in the germline V gene. CDR3 in DNA: TGTGCCAGCAGCGAACGGACTAGCGGGGGCCCATCCTACGAGCAGTACTTC. This sequence encodes CASSERTSGGPSYEQYF.

Written as DNA, the CDR3 is TGTGCCAGCAGCAAAGAGACAGGTTCGAATGAGCAGTTCTTC. Translating gives CASSKETGSNEQFF. V is TRBV21-1 and J is TRBJ2-1; the table assigns TRBD1, which was not confirmed against the DNA. TRBV21-1 is labeled a pseudogene. The CDR3 sequence is 14 residues long.

This chain links TRBV5-4 with TRBJ1-6; D uncertain. The V and J ends lost 0 bases and 7 bases respectively, with 11 bases between them. Germline assignment: CDR1 SGHNT and CDR2 YYREEE (reference sequence). This CDR3 spans 15 amino acids. The CDR3: CASSLGQILNSPLHF. In DNA, the CDR3 is TGTGCCAGCAGCTTGGGACAAATCCTGAATTCACCCCTCCACTTT.

The CDR3 nucleotides read TGCGCCAGCAGCCAAGATTACCGGCGAGCCTTGAACACTGAAGCTTTCTTT. Amino acid sequence: CASSQDYRRALNTEAFF. The V and J genes are TRBV4-1 and TRBJ1-1, with D uncertain. The V end lost 0 bases, the J end lost 0 bases, and 14 bases lay between the germline ends. Germline CDR1 reads MGHRA; CDR2 reads YSYEKL. The CDR3 sequence is 17 residues long.

The rearrangement joins TRBV4-3 to TRBJ1-6; 8 nucleotides agree with TRBD1. From germline, CDR1 is LGHNA and CDR2 YSLEER. Losses at the gene ends were 0 bases for V and 4 bases for J; bases not matched to a gene: 2. CDR3 length equals 16 residues. The CDR3 region has the DNA TGCGCCAGCAGCCAAGAGACAGGGGCTTATAATTCACCCCTCCACTTT. Protein: CASSQETGAYNSPLHF.

V gene TRBV29-1 combines with J gene TRBJ2-2; TRBD2 matches 8 bases. The CDR3 covers 16 residues. The V gene end was trimmed by 3 bases and the J gene end by 2 bases; junction bases not matched to a gene: 8. CDR1 and CDR2 (germline): SQVTM, ANQGSEA. This CDR3 reads CSVDGLRGVNTGELFF. CDR3 coding DNA: TGCAGCGTTGATGGTTTGCGGGGGGTTAACACCGGGGAGCTGTTTTTT.

The gene calls are TRBV29-1 and TRBJ2-5, with a possible D match to TRBD2 (5 bases). Trimming pared 4 bases from V and 4 bases from J, leaving 16 bases between. Germline CDR1 reads SQVTM; CDR2 reads ANQGSEA. This CDR3 has 14 residues. The CDR3 loop is CSVAGAGGSETQYF. DNA of the CDR3: TGCAGCGTTGCGGGTGCGGGTGGATCAGAGACCCAGTACTTC.

The V and J genes are TRBV11-3 and TRBJ2-1; 9 nucleotides line up with TRBD2. The germline gives CDR1 SGHNT, CDR2 YENEEA. J gave up 8 bases and V 4 bases, and 12 bases lay outside the gene matches. The CDR3 consists of 16 residues. CDR3 DNA sequence: TGTGCCAGCAGCTCTCCCGGGACTAGCCTCGGGCATGAGCAGTTCTTC. Translated, it gives CASSSPGTSLGHEQFF.

V usage is TRBV5-6 and J usage is TRBJ1-1, with a possible D match to TRBD1 (5 bases). This CDR3 contains 11 residues. Germline assignment: CDR1 SGHDT and CDR2 YYEEEE. V was shortened by 7 bases and J by 7 bases, with 11 bases between the two germline ends. CDR3 DNA: TGTGCCAGCGTTCGACAGAATGAAGCTTTCTTT. It yields the protein CASVRQNEAFF.

J is TRBJ1-1 and V is TRBV5-4; the match to TRBD1 covers 10 bases. The germline gives CDR1 SGHNT, CDR2 YYREEE (reference sequence). The CDR3 totals 14 residues. The V gene end was trimmed by 4 bases and the J gene end by 5 bases; junction bases not matched to a gene: 5. In DNA form, the CDR3 reads TGTGCCAGCAGCCCGGGACAGGGGAGAACTGAAGCTTTCTTT. Translation: CASSPGQGRTEAFF. Together with reference TRBV5-4 and TRBJ1-1, the CDR3 gives the full variable domain: ETGVTQSPTHLIKTRGQQVTLRCSSQSGHNTVSWYQQALGQGPQFIFQYYREEENGRGNFPPRFSGLQFPNYSSELNVNALELDDSALYLCASSPGQGRTEAFFGQGTRLTVV.

The J gene is TRBJ1-2, the V gene TRBV4-2; no reliable D call. The germline V and J ends were trimmed by 0 bases and 1 base, with 6 bases remaining between them. From germline, CDR1 is LGHNA and CDR2 YNFKEQ. The CDR3 runs to 14 residues. The CDR3 nucleotides read TGTGCCAGCAGCCAAGAATCGGGTAACTATGGCTACACCTTC. Protein product: CASSQESGNYGYTF.

V and J are TRBV9 and TRBJ2-5; TRBD2 might be the D (6 bases). V was pared by 4 bases and J by 0 bases, with 16 bases between. The germline V gene has CDR1 SGDLS and CDR2 YYNGEE. This CDR3 has 16 amino acids. The CDR3 region is CASSISSLANQETQYF. As DNA, the CDR3 is TGTGCCAGCAGCATTTCTTCGCTAGCGAACCAAGAGACCCAGTACTTC.